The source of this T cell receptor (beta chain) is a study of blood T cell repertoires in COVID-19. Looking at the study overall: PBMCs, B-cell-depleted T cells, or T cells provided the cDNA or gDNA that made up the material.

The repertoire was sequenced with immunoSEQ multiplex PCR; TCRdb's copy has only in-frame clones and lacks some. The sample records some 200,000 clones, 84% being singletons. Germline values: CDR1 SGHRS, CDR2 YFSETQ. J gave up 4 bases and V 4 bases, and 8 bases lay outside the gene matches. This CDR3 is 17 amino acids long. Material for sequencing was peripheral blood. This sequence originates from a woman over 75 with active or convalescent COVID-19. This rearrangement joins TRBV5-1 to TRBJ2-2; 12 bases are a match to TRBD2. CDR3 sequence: CASSGGLAGSGTGELFF. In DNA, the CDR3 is TGCGCCAGCAGCGGGGGACTAGCGGGTTCTGGCACCGGGGAGCTGTTTTTT.